This T cell receptor beta chain was captured in a study of T cell responses to AZD1222 COVID-19 vaccine. Whole-study context: Samples with a second dose at about 4 or about 12 weeks were pooled together. Findings of the study overall: All repertoire sampling was performed exclusively after the peak T cell response. Seropositivity was recorded at baseline in only 6 or 7 AZD1222 recipients.

As regards this clone: As yet, its antigen is unknown.

Generated by immunoSEQ multiplex PCR, the TCRdb table keeps only in-frame clones and is missing some. The table includes around 99,000 clones, 75% to 90% detected once. V shed 0 bases and J shed 2 bases, with 7 bases lying between them. There are 14 residues in the CDR3. Germline V CDR1 and CDR2: LGHNA, YSLEER. The TCR comes from an adult in good health. The chain has TRBV4-3 and TRBJ1-2, with no clear D. The material was peripheral blood, obtained on day 0 of AZD1222 vaccination. CDR3 in amino acids: CASSQDGINYGYTF. The DNA of the CDR3 is TGCGCCAGCAGCCAAGATGGAATAAACTATGGCTACACCTTC.